The 24 T cell receptor beta chains reported below all come from one sample, sequenced in a study of cytomegalovirus exposure and HLA in healthy donors. PCR amplification relied on 60 Vbeta primers (plus 13 Jbeta primers). Libraries were prepared by immunoSEQ multiplex PCR; TCRdb keeps only in-frame clonotypes and omits some of them. In the table there are roughly 190,000 clones, roughly 77% of which are singletons. Source material: PBMCs. Receptors originate from a woman in her twenties or thirties in good health and CMV-seropositive.

V gene TRBV15 combines with J gene TRBJ1-1; D ambiguous. CDR3 length: 13 residues. Germline V gives CDR1 LNHNV, CDR2 YYDKDF (reference sequence). The V end lost 1 base, the J end lost 6 bases, and 9 bases lay between the germline ends. This CDR3 is CATSRAGISEAFF. The DNA for the CDR3 is TGTGCCACCAGCAGAGCGGGGATCTCTGAAGCTTTCTTT.

The genes are TRBV19 and TRBJ1-1; TRBD1 aligns across 9 bases. In germline, CDR1 is LNHDA, CDR2 SQIVND (reference sequence). The CDR3 runs to 12 residues. The V and J ends lost 11 bases and 3 bases, in that order; junction bases with no gene match: 4. The CDR3 bases are TGTGCCGTCCGGACAGGGGACACTGAAGCTTTCTTT. Its protein is CAVRTGDTEAFF. The entire variable domain, with the rest obtained from reference TRBV19 and TRBJ1-1, is as follows: DGGITQSPKYLFRKEGQNVTLSCEQNLNHDAMYWYRQDPGQGLRLIYYSQIVNDFQKGDIAEGYSVSREKKESFPLTVTSAQKNPTAFYLCAVRTGDTEAFFGQGTRLTVV.

V gene TRBV4-2 combines with J gene TRBJ2-7, with TRBD2 matching 7 bases. Germline loops: CDR1 LGHNA, CDR2 YNFKEQ. With V trimmed by 4 bases and J by 3 bases, 3 bases remained unmatched. This CDR3 region has 13 residues. CDR3 in amino acids: CASSRGGDYEQYF. CDR3 nucleotides: TGTGCCAGCAGCCGGGGGGGGGACTACGAGCAGTACTTC.

The V and J genes are TRBV19 and TRBJ2-7, with D possibly being TRBD2 (6 bases). This CDR3 is built from 13 residues. V was shortened by 7 bases and J by 7 bases, with 17 bases between the two germline ends. The germline CDR1 and CDR2 sequences are LNHDA and SQIVND (reference sequence). CDR3 DNA: TGTGCCAGTAACGACGGGCCGGCGGGGGAGCAGTACTTC. Protein: CASNDGPAGEQYF.

This clone is a singleton in its sample. This chain uses TRBV4-2 with TRBJ1-5; D gene uncertain. Germline-derived CDR1 and CDR2 are LGHNA and YNFKEQ. The CDR3 has 16 amino acids. Deletions cut 1 base from V and 3 bases from J, with 13 bases between. The DNA of the CDR3 is TGTGCCAGCAGCCAAGTCAAGTCGGAGAACAATCAGCCCCAGCATTTT. Its protein is CASSQVKSENNQPQHF.

The V and J genes are TRBV28 and TRBJ2-2; no clear D. Germline values: CDR1 MDHEN, CDR2 SYDVKM. The CDR3 has 12 residues. Trimming shortened V by 4 bases and J by 7 bases, and 7 bases separated the two germline ends. The CDR3 nucleotides read TGTGCCAGCAGTTCGGAGTTCGGGGAGCTGTTTTTT. Translating it yields CASSSEFGELFF.

The rearrangement uses TRBV5-1 and TRBJ2-7, with D possibly TRBD1 on 5 matching bases. The CDR3 spans 16 residues. With 4 bases removed from V and 6 bases from J, the gap between germline ends came to 23 bases. The germline V gene has CDR1 SGHRS and CDR2 YFSETQ. CDR3: CASSPDIQASGSEQYF. CDR3 coding DNA: TGCGCCAGCAGCCCAGATATACAGGCCTCAGGCTCCGAGCAGTACTTC. The full variable domain, in which reference TRBV5-1 and TRBJ2-7 provide the parts outside the CDR3, is KAGVTQTPRYLIKTRGQQVTLSCSPISGHRSVSWYQQTPGQGLQFLFEYFSETQRNKGNFPGRFSGRQFSNSRSEMNVSTLELGDSALYLCASSPDIQASGSEQYFGPGTRLTVT.

This clone was counted only a few times. The J gene is TRBJ2-1, the V gene TRBV27; 8 nucleotides align to TRBD2. Germline lookup yields CDR1 MNHEY and CDR2 SMNVEV (reference sequence). The CDR3 consists of 15 residues. J was trimmed by 10 bases and V by 3 bases; bases with no gene match: 11. For the CDR3, the DNA is TGTGCCAGCAGTTTTCGGCGGGAGGCCCGGTGCGAGCAGTTCTTC. Amino acid sequence: CASSFRREARCEQFF.

V and J are TRBV29-1 and TRBJ1-1; TRBD1 might be the D (6 bases). The CDR3 length is 12 residues. V was shortened by 6 bases and J by 1 base, with 9 bases between the two germline ends. Looked up from germline, CDR1 is SQVTM and CDR2 is ANQGSEA. The DNA for the CDR3 is TGCAGCGTGGCACAGGGGAACACTGAAGCTTTCTTT. This codes for CSVAQGNTEAFF.

The chain combines TRBV7-9 with TRBJ2-3; maybe TRBD1 (6 bases). Trimming pared 8 bases from V and 2 bases from J, leaving 11 bases between. This CDR3 comprises 13 residues. Germline V gene lookup returns CDR1 SEHNR and CDR2 FQNEAQ (reference sequence). Here the CDR3 DNA reads TGTGCCAGCTGCGGACAGTACACAGATACGCAGTATTTT. Translating it yields CASCGQYTDTQYF.

The rearrangement joins TRBV7-2 to TRBJ2-7; the match to TRBD2 covers 10 bases. This CDR3 has 17 residues. J gave up 3 bases and V 5 bases, and 13 bases lay outside the gene matches. Germline V gives CDR1 SGHTA, CDR2 FQGNSA. CDR3 sequence: CASSRKRTSGLDYEQYF. The CDR3 nucleotides read TGTGCCAGCAGCCGAAAGAGGACTAGCGGACTGGACTACGAGCAGTACTTC.

This chain joins TRBV29-1 and TRBJ2-5, with TRBD2 matching 8 bases. This CDR3 region has 14 residues. From germline, CDR1 is SQVTM and CDR2 ANQGSEA. V was clipped by 3 bases and J by 4 bases; unmatched bases: 7. CDR3 in DNA: TGCAGCGTTGAGGAAGCGGGAGTGGGAGAGACCCAGTACTTC. Its protein is CSVEEAGVGETQYF.

The V gene is TRBV9, the J gene TRBJ2-2; 8 bases line up with TRBD2. With 0 bases clipped from V and 5 bases from J, the junction kept 9 bases outside the gene matches. The CDR3 extends over 17 amino acids. CDR1 is SGDLS, CDR2 YYNGEE, per germline. CDR3 sequence: CASSVGQGGRRTGELFF. The CDR3 nucleotides are TGTGCCAGCAGCGTAGGACAAGGCGGGAGGCGAACCGGGGAGCTGTTTTTT.

The V and J genes are TRBV28 and TRBJ1-2, with 7 nucleotides matching TRBD1. In germline, CDR1 is MDHEN, CDR2 SYDVKM. Germline trimming cut 7 bases from V and 6 bases from J; bases unmatched to any gene: 8. This CDR3 spans 13 amino acids. The CDR3 protein is CASTNPGGDGYTF. The CDR3 DNA reads TGTGCCAGCACAAACCCAGGGGGTGATGGCTACACCTTC.

This clone has only a few counts. The chain couples TRBV5-1 to TRBJ2-7, with 8 bases fitting TRBD1. In germline, CDR1 is SGHRS, CDR2 YFSETQ. The CDR3 spans 15 residues. Germline trimming cut 4 bases from V and 3 bases from J; bases unmatched to any gene: 9. CDR3 in amino acids: CASSIRQGRRYEQYF. The DNA for the CDR3 is TGCGCCAGCAGCATCCGACAGGGGCGGCGCTACGAGCAGTACTTC.

The V gene is TRBV4-1, the J gene TRBJ2-7; D might be TRBD2 (5 bases). Per germline, CDR1 MGHRA and CDR2 YSYEKL. The CDR3 runs 13 residues. Trimming took off 5 bases at V and 4 bases at J, with 12 bases between the two ends. The CDR3 spells CASSWESSYEQYF. For the CDR3, the DNA is TGCGCCAGCAGCTGGGAGTCGTCTTACGAGCAGTACTTC.

The rearrangement joins TRBV28 to TRBJ2-7; 15 positions agree with TRBD2. The CDR3 covers 17 residues. Germline CDR1 reads MDHEN; CDR2 reads SYDVKM. V gave up 2 bases and J gave up 4 bases; unmatched junction bases: 6. CDR3 protein: CASSLITGTSGRYEQYF. The CDR3 DNA follows: TGTGCCAGCAGTTTAATCACCGGGACTAGCGGGAGGTACGAGCAGTACTTC.

In its sample, this clone was seen a few times. The chain couples TRBV27 to TRBJ2-2, with unresolved D. V was shortened by 1 base and J by 1 base, with 10 bases between the two germline ends. The CDR3 runs 16 residues. The V gene's germline CDR1 is MNHEY and CDR2 SMNVEV (reference sequence). The CDR3 bases are TGTGCCAGCAGTTTATTCCCTAACTTGAACACCGGGGAGCTGTTTTTT. This codes for CASSLFPNLNTGELFF.

This clone has a single count. The chain carries TRBV29-1 and TRBJ2-3; no clear D gene. The germline V gene has CDR1 SQVTM and CDR2 ANQGSEA. V gave up 4 bases and J gave up 3 bases, with 8 bases separating them. The CDR3 spans 12 residues. The CDR3 bases are TGCAGCGTTGTGGAGCCGACAGATACGCAGTATTTT. Residues: CSVVEPTDTQYF.

The genes are TRBV4-2 and TRBJ2-1; 8 bases agree with TRBD2. Germline CDR1 and CDR2: LGHNA and YNFKEQ. CDR3 length equals 16 residues. V lost 4 bases, J lost 8 bases, and 13 bases stayed unmatched. The chain's CDR3 is CASSPRGGGGTDEQFF. DNA for the CDR3: TGTGCCAGCAGCCCTCGGGGGGGAGGGGGTACCGATGAGCAGTTCTTC.

The chain carries TRBV13 and TRBJ2-7, with D possibly matching TRBD2 (6 bases). The germline CDR1 and CDR2 sequences are PRHDT and FYEKMQ (reference sequence). This CDR3 region has 13 residues. Trimming took off 5 bases at V and 3 bases at J, with 11 bases between the two ends. The CDR3 bases are TGTGCCAGCAGCCGGGGGTTTGGCTACGAGCAGTACTTC. Translated, it gives CASSRGFGYEQYF.

The genes are TRBV29-1 and TRBJ1-5; a possible D gene is TRBD1 (5 bases). The CDR3 totals 13 residues. The germline V and J ends were trimmed by 6 bases and 0 bases, with 9 bases remaining between them. The V gene's germline CDR1 is SQVTM and CDR2 ANQGSEA. The CDR3 loop is CSVQQDSNQPQHF. CDR3 bases: TGCAGCGTCCAACAGGATAGCAATCAGCCCCAGCATTTT.

The V and J genes are TRBV10-2 and TRBJ2-1; D not resolved. This CDR3 contains 11 residues. CDR1 and CDR2 (germline): WSHSY, SAAADI. V was clipped by 7 bases and J by 12 bases, with 13 bases between them. The CDR3 nucleotides are TGCGCCAGCACTAACGGTGCACGGCAGTTCTTC. Translated, it gives CASTNGARQFF.

The genes are TRBV5-1 and TRBJ2-3; D gene uncertain. V lost 3 bases, J lost 6 bases, and 11 bases lay in between. The CDR3 runs to 13 residues. Germline CDR1 SGHRS, CDR2 YFSETQ. The CDR3 coding sequence is TGCGCCAGCAGCTCGAATCATCAGGATACGCAGTATTTT. Encoded protein: CASSSNHQDTQYF.